The present TCR beta chain was sequenced within a study of T-cell reconstitution after alpha-beta-depleted transplantation in children. Study conclusions and caveats: Some patients' high day-60 TCRbeta diversity was attributed to recipient cells surviving conditioning. T-cell counts and diversity were attributed mostly to newly produced T cells one year after transplant. Two months or so post-transplant, alpha-beta T cells reportedly derived from several hundred expanded graft clones.

J was trimmed by 3 bases and V by 5 bases; bases with no gene match: 6. Germline values: CDR1 ENHRY, CDR2 SYGVKD. The CDR3 runs to 15 residues. Unique molecular identifiers were incorporated when the TCRbeta library was constructed. From the PCR reads, TCRdb called clonotypes with MiXCR, one entry per CDR3 protein. The sample comprises about 200,000 distinct CDR3 sequences, about 8.2% of which are singletons, and roughly a third rests with the top ten. This clonotype was counted only a few times. Its antigen is not known. The source was PBMCs, mostly from graft donor cells, collected 360 days after TCRalphabeta/CD19-depleted stem cell transplant. This chain uses TRBV10-3 with TRBJ2-3, with 9 bases aligning to TRBD2. The receptor's source is a male patient aged 2-10 years who had a stem cell transplant for acute myeloid leukemia, so the T cells may come from the graft donor. For the CDR3, the DNA is TGTGCCATCAGTAGGCCTAGCGGGATGACAGATACGCAGTATTTT. Translation: CAISRPSGMTDTQYF.